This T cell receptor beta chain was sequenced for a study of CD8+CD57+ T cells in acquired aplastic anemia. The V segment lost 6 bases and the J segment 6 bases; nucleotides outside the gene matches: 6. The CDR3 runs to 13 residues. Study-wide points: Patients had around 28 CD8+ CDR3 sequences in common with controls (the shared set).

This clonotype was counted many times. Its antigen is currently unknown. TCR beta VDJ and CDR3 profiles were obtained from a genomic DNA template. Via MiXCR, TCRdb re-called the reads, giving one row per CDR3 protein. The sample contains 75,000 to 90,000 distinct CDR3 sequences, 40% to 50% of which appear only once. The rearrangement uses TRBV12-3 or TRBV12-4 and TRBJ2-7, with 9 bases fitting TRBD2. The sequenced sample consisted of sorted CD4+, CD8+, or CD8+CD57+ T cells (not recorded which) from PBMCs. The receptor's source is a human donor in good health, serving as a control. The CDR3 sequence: CASSPGLAGEQYF. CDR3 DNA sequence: TGTGCCAGCAGCCCGGGACTAGCAGGCGAGCAGTACTTC.